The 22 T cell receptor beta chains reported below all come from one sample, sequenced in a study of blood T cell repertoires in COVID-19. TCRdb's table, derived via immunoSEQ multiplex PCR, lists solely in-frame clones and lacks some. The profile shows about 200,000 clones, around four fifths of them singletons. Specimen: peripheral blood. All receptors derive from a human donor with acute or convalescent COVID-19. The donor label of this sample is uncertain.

This CDR3 reads CASTPSDRGGGQPQHF. In DNA form, the CDR3 reads TGTGCCAGCACCCCGTCGGACAGGGGAGGGGGTCAGCCCCAGCATTTT. The chain carries TRBV6-2 or TRBV6-3 and TRBJ1-5; 9 bases match TRBD1. CDR1 and CDR2 (germline): MNHEY, SVGEGT. CDR3 length equals 16 residues. V shed 7 bases and J 6 bases; nucleotides not matched to a gene: 13.

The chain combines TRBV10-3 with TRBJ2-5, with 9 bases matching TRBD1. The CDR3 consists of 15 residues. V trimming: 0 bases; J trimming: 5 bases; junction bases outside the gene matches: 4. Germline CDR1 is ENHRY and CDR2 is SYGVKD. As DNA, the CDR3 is TGTGCCATCAGTGAGTCAACAGGGGGCGGGGAGACCCAGTACTTC. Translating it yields CAISESTGGGETQYF.

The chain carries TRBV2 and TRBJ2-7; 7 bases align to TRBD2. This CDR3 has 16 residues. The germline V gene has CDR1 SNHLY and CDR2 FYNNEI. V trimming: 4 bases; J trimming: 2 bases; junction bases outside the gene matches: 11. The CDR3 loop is CASSVTASGAPYEQYF. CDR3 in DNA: TGTGCCAGCAGTGTTACGGCTAGCGGAGCCCCCTACGAGCAGTACTTC.

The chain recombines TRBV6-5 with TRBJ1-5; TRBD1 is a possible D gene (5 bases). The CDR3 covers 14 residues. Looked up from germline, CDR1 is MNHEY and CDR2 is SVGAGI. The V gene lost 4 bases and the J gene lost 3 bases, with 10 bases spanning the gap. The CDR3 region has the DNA TGTGCCAGCAGTTCCCACAGGCTCAATCAGCCCCAGCATTTT. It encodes CASSSHRLNQPQHF.

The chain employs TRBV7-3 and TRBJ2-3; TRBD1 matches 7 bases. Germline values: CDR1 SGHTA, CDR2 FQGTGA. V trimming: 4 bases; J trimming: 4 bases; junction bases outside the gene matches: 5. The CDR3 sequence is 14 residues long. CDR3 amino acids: CASSYRDSADTQYF. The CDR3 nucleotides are TGTGCCAGCAGCTACCGGGACAGCGCAGATACGCAGTATTTT.

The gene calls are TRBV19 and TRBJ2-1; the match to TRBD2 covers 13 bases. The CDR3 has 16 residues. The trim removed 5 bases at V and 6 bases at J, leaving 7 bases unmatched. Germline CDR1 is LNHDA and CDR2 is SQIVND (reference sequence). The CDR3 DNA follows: TGTGCCAGTAGTCCTAGGACTAGCGGGAGCTTCAATGAGCAGTTCTTC. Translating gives CASSPRTSGSFNEQFF.

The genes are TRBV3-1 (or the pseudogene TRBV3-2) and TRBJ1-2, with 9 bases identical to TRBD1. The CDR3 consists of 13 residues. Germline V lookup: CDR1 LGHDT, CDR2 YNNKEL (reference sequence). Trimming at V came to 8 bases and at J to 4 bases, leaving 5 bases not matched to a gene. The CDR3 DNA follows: TGTGCCAGCGGACCGGGACAGGGCTATGGCTACACCTTC. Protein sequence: CASGPGQGYGYTF.

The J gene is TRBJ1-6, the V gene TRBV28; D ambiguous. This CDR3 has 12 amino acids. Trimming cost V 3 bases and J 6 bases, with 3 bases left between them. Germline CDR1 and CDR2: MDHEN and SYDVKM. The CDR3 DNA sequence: TGTGCCAGCAGTTTTAGTAATTCACCCCTCCACTTT. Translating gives CASSFSNSPLHF.

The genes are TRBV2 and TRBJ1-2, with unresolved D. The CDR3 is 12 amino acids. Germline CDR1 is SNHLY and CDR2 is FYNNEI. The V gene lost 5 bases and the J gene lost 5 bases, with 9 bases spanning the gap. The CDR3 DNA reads TGTGCCAGCAGTATAGACTTATATGGCTACACCTTC. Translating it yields CASSIDLYGYTF.

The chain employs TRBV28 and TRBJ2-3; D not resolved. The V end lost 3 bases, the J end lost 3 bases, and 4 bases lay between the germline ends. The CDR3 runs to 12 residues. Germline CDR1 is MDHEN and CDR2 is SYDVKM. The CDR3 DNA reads TGTGCCAGCAGTTTCTCTACAGATACGCAGTATTTT. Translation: CASSFSTDTQYF.

CDR3 DNA: TGTGCCTGGAGTCGACAGGGGGCGAGTGAGCAGTACTTC. Its protein is CAWSRQGASEQYF. The chain joins TRBV30 to TRBJ2-7; TRBD1 matches at 10 bases. Germline trimming cut 2 bases from V and 7 bases from J; bases unmatched to any gene: 5. This CDR3 region has 13 residues. Germline lookup yields CDR1 GTSNPN and CDR2 SVGIG (reference sequence).

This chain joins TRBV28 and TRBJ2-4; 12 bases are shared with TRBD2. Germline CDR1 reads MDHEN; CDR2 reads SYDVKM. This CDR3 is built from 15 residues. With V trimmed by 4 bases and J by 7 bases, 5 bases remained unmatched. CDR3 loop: CASSYRTSGINIQYF. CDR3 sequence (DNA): TGTGCCAGCAGTTACAGGACTAGCGGGATTAACATTCAGTACTTC.

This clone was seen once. CDR3 sequence reads: CAIRAGTSGYNEQFF. In DNA form, the CDR3 reads TGTGCCATCAGGGCCGGGACTAGCGGCTACAATGAGCAGTTCTTC. The chain uses TRBV10-3 and TRBJ2-1; 11 bases map to TRBD2. Germline trimming cut 6 bases from V and 3 bases from J; bases unmatched to any gene: 4. CDR1 and CDR2 (germline): ENHRY, SYGVKD. The CDR3 spans 15 residues.

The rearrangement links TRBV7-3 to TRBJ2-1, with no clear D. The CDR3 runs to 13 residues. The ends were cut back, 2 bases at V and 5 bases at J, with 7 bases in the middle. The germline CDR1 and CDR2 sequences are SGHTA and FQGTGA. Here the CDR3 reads CASSLGRNNEQFF. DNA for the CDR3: TGTGCCAGCAGCTTAGGGCGTAACAATGAGCAGTTCTTC. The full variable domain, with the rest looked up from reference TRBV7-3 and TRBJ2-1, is GAGVSQTPSNKVTEKGKYVELRCDPISGHTALYWYRQSLGQGPEFLIYFQGTGAADDSGLPNDRFFAVRPEGSVSTLKIQRTERGDSAVYLCASSLGRNNEQFFGPGTRLTVL.

The CDR3 DNA reads TGTGCCAGCAGTGTATCAACCACATCGTATCGCTACACCTTC. This gives the protein CASSVSTTSYRYTF. J is TRBJ1-2 and V is TRBV28; D is unresolved. The CDR3 runs 14 residues. V was shortened by 5 bases and J by 9 bases, with 19 bases between the two germline ends. Looked up from germline, CDR1 is MDHEN and CDR2 is SYDVKM.

CDR3: CASSYGQDRGYEQYF. The CDR3 DNA follows: TGTGCCAGCAGTTACGGTCAGGACAGGGGGTACGAGCAGTACTTC. The chain joins TRBV6-2 or TRBV6-3 to TRBJ2-7, with 10 bases lining up with TRBD1. This CDR3 has 15 amino acids. Germline CDR1 and CDR2: MNHEY and SVGEGT. V lost 2 bases and J lost 4; bases outside the gene matches: 5.

The CDR3 sequence is CSVEGLAGVGYNEQFF. CDR3 coding DNA: TGCAGCGTTGAAGGACTAGCGGGAGTTGGCTACAATGAGCAGTTCTTC. V gene TRBV29-1 combines with J gene TRBJ2-1; 12 bases agree with TRBD2. The CDR3 totals 16 residues. The J segment lost 3 bases and the V segment lost 1 base, leaving 4 bases of the junction unmatched. Germline-derived CDR1 and CDR2 are SQVTM and ANQGSEA.

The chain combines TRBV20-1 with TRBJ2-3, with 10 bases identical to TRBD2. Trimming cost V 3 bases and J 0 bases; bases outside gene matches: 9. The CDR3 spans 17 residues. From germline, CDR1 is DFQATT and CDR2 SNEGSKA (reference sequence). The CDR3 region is CSASLPSGSISTDTQYF. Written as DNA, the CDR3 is TGCAGTGCTAGTCTTCCTAGCGGGAGCATTAGCACAGATACGCAGTATTTT.

CDR3 coding DNA: TGTGCCAGCAGCGTAACTAGCGGGACCTCCAATGAGCAGTTCTTC. Protein: CASSVTSGTSNEQFF. The chain carries TRBV9 and TRBJ2-1; 10 bases agree with TRBD2. The ends lost 1 base at V and 6 bases at J; junction bases unmatched: 4. CDR1 is SGDLS and CDR2 is YYNGEE in the germline V gene. This CDR3 has 15 residues.

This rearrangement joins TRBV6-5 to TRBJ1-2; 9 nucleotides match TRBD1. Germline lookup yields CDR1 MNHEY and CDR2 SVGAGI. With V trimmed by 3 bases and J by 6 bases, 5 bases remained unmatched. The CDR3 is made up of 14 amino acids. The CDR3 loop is CASSYSGQGNGYTF. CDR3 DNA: TGTGCCAGCAGTTATTCGGGACAGGGAAATGGCTACACCTTC.

CDR3 nucleotides: TGTGCCAGCAGTCCCCTGGCTAGCGGACCCCCCACAGATACGCAGTATTTT. Its protein is CASSPLASGPPTDTQYF. V gene TRBV2 combines with J gene TRBJ2-3; TRBD2 matches at 7 bases. The V gene's germline CDR1 is SNHLY and CDR2 FYNNEI. The V segment lost 5 bases and the J segment 2 bases; nucleotides outside the gene matches: 13. The CDR3 has 17 residues.

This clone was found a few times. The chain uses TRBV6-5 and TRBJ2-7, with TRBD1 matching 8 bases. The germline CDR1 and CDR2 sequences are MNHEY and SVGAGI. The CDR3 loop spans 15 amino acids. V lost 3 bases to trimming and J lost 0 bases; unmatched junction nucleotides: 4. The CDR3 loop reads CASSYYRGSSYEQYF. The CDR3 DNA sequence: TGTGCCAGCAGTTATTACAGGGGGAGCTCCTACGAGCAGTACTTC.